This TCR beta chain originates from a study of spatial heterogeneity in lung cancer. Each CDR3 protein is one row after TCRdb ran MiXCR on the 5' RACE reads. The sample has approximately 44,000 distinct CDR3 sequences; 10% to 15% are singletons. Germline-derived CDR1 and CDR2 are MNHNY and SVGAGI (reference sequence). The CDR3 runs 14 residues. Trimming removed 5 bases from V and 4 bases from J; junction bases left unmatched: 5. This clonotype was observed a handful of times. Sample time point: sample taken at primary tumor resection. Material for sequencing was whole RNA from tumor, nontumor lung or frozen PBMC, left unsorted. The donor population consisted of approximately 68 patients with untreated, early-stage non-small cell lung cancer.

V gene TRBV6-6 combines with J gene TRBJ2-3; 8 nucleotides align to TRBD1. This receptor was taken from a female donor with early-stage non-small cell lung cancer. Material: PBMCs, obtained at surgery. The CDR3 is CASSRTGSSDTQYF. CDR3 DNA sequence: TGTGCCAGCAGTCGGACAGGGAGCTCAGATACGCAGTATTTT.